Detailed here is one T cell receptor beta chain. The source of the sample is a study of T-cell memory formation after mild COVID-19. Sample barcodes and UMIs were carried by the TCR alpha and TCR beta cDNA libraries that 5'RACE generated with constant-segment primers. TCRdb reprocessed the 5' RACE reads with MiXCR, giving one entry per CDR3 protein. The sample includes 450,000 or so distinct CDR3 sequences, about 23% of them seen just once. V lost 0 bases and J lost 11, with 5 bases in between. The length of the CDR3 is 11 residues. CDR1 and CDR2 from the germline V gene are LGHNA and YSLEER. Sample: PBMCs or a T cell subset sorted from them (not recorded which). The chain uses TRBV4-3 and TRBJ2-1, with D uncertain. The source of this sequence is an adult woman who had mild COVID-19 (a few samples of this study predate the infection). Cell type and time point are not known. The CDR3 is CASSQEGKQFF. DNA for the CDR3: TGCGCCAGCAGCCAAGAAGGAAAGCAGTTCTTC.